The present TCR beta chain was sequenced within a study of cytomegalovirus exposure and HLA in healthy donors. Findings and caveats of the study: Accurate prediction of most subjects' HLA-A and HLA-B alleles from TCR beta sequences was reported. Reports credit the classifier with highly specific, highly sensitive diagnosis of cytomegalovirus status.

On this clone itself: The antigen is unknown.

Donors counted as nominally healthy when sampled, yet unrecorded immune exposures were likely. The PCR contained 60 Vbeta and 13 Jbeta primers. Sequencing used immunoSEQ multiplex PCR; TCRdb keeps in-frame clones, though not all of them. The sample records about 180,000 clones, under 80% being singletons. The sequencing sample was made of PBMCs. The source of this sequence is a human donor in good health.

CDR3 coding DNA: TGTGCCAGCAGCGACTCTGGGGGGTGCGAGCAGTACTTC. Its protein product is CASSDSGGCEQYF. This chain uses TRBV6-1 with TRBJ2-7, with a weak D call TRBD2 (6 bases). There are 13 residues in the CDR3. The germline V and J ends were trimmed by 6 bases and 6 bases, with 15 bases remaining between them. From germline, CDR1 is MNHNS and CDR2 SASEGT.